This TCR beta chain came from a study of CD8+ T cells in alopecia areata. The study, taken as a whole, reports: The study found TCR sharing across patients less clear than in mice, possibly for HLA reasons.

Regarding this clone: The antigen remains undetermined.

CDR1 SGHDT and CDR2 YYEEEE come from the germline V gene. J gave up 2 bases and V 2 bases, and 7 bases lay outside the gene matches. This CDR3 is 15 amino acids long. TCR sequencing used cDNA made by reverse transcription of extracted RNA. The data were produced by immunoSEQ multiplex PCR, yet TCRdb's version contains in-frame clones alone and is incomplete. Here the sample spans fewer than 40,000 clones, less than 75% being singletons. This receptor was taken from a human donor with alopecia areata. The chain is built from TRBV5-6 and TRBJ2-7, with 7 bases matching TRBD2. Source material: NKG2D-high CD8+ T cells sorted from blood. The CDR3 spells CASSFGLAVTYEQYF. DNA for the CDR3: TGTGCCAGCAGCTTTGGGCTAGCGGTAACCTACGAGCAGTACTTC.